This entry features one TCR beta chain sequence. The antigen this receptor binds is unknown. The record has no base qualities; no much larger clone is one base away. The sample originates from a study of persistence of HIV-infected CD4 T cells (dated by TCRdb to the early 2020s). In the study overall: The median time participants had been on suppressive ART was less than 10 years. Anti-CD3/anti-CD28 stimulation activated a higher proportion of cells, with a lower memory fraction, than antigen stimulation. Peripheral blood samples of up to roughly 180 mL were obtained at multiple time points, with the exception of a couple of participants, for whom leukapheresis was performed at a single time point. The TCR cluster analysis across participants included about eight participants for CMV and 6 or 7 participants for Gag. The clonality of all cells in each sorted population was assessed by TCRbeta sequencing, whereas the clonality of infected cells was assessed by proviral sequencing. CMV- and HIV-1 Gag-responding CD4+ T cells were isolated from ART-treated individuals so that antigen-driven clonal expansion of HIV-1-infected cells could be examined.

Overall results and qualifications from the work: TCRbeta richness in CMV- and Gag-responding cells was significantly lower than in anti-CD3/anti-CD28-responding cells; CMV-responding cells had higher oligoclonality than CD3/CD28-stimulated and Gag-responding cells. Bulk TCR analyses could not be restricted to the rare CMV-responding cells that actually carried HIV-1 proviruses. Only a small number of individuals took part in the study, and only a limited range of antigens was tested. Enrichment of degenerate expanded CDR3beta sequences was found in antigen-responding cells, suggesting convergent selection of CD4+ responses to CMV and Gag. Within the same sorted populations, how oligoclonal the TCRs were correlated with how oligoclonal the proviruses were.

TCRbeta repertoires were sequenced from genomic DNA with the immunoSEQ hsTCRB assay version 4 in survey mode. Genomic DNA was diluted to approximately 10 ng/uL, and up to about 1 ug per sample was used for TCRbeta sequencing. As for the authors' bioinformatics: TCRbeta data analysis was done in ImmunoSeq Analyzer 3.0, and diversity was calculated on productive nucleotide rearrangements. Using the Immunarch R package, the improved Chao index served to estimate lower-bound TCR diversity and the Gini coefficient served to estimate clonality. When different nucleotide rearrangements encoded the same CDR3beta amino acid sequence, each rearrangement was treated as a distinct clonotype. Differential abundance analysis identified TCRbeta sequences significantly enriched in antigen-responding cells relative to anti-CD3/anti-CD28-activated cells. GLIPH2 clustered TCRs by predicted peptide-MHC specificity, both within individual participants and across merged participant data sets. TCRdb took this table from immuneACCESS and kept in-frame rearrangements with V and J called. Such tables lack part of the clones; where checked against another copy, unresolved V genes explain under half of the gap, and the rest is unexplained. V and J calls and clone size are given by that table; D and trimming were obtained from the DNA. Counted in this sample were tens of thousands of clones; about 88% of them appeared once. The ten largest clones add up to around 0.47% of the sample.

Including cysteine and phenylalanine, the CDR3 has 11 amino acids. Of the read, only the CDR3 DNA is kept; its 33 bases are in frame from base 1. Taken from the germline V gene (reference sequence), the CDR1 and CDR2 loops are GTSNPN and SVGIG. The germline ends are 3 bases apart after V is trimmed by 3 bases and J by 3 bases. Sample treatment or condition, as interpreted from the label and publication: suppressive antiretroviral therapy. Cells were stimulated with anti-CD3/anti-CD28 magnetic beads as a nonspecific positive control representing the CD4+ T cell repertoire. Responding CD4+ T cells were sorted on the basis of upregulation of both CD40 ligand and CD69. Participants were HIV-1-infected adults who started suppressive ART during chronic infection. Plasma HIV-1 RNA had been undetectable (below 50 copies/mL) in participants for at least 4 years. To be included, participants needed a CD4+ T cell count above 400 cells/uL and a positive CMV serology. Before stimulation, PBMCs were isolated using density centrifugation and depleted of CD8+ T cells. Stimulation of CD8-depleted PBMCs was carried out for around 19 hours with anti-CD28/CD49d costimulation, CD40-blocking antibody and enfuvirtide, to prevent new infections. Cell sorting was done on a Beckman Coulter MoFlo Legacy or XDP sorter, and dead cells were excluded with propidium iodide. Genomic DNA was extracted using the QIAamp DNA Mini Kit for samples with more than one million cells and using the Quick-DNA Microprep Kit for all other samples.

The source is an adult woman with HIV who was CMV-seropositive. The rearranged chain carries TRBV30 and TRBJ2-1; the D gene cannot be resolved reliably. The input for sequencing was CD4+ T cells sorted from PBMCs after approximately 19-hour stimulation, taken from a patient who received antiretroviral therapy. Taken with the paper, the label for cell subset or site translates to: CD40L+CD69+ CD4 T cells responding to anti-CD3/anti-CD28 beads, representing the overall repertoire. The CDR3 reads CAWRGYNEQFF. The DNA sequence follows: TGTGCCTGGAGAGGCTACAATGAGCAGTTCTTC.